This T cell receptor beta chain was profiled in a study of PD-1 blockade in classical Hodgkin lymphoma. The CDR3 extends over 15 amino acids. The germline CDR1 and CDR2 sequences are MNHNS and SASEGT. After removal of 0 bases from V and 5 bases from J, the junction contained 4 bases not matched to a gene. Each patient's relapse followed autologous stem cell transplantation, and brentuximab vedotin exposure varied. The method was immunoSEQ multiplex PCR; TCRdb's version includes in-frame clones alone and lacks a portion of them. Of 25,000 to 35,000 clones listed, 70% to 75% are singletons. The clonotype comes from a human donor with classical Hodgkin lymphoma. Sequences were derived from peripheral blood mononuclear cells (PBMCs), sampled before the second cycle of nivolumab. The rearrangement joins TRBV6-1 to TRBJ2-7; 10 nucleotides match TRBD1. The CDR3, as DNA: TGTGCCAGCAGTGAAGCTTGGGACAGGGGTGACGAGCAGTACTTC. Translating it yields CASSEAWDRGDEQYF.